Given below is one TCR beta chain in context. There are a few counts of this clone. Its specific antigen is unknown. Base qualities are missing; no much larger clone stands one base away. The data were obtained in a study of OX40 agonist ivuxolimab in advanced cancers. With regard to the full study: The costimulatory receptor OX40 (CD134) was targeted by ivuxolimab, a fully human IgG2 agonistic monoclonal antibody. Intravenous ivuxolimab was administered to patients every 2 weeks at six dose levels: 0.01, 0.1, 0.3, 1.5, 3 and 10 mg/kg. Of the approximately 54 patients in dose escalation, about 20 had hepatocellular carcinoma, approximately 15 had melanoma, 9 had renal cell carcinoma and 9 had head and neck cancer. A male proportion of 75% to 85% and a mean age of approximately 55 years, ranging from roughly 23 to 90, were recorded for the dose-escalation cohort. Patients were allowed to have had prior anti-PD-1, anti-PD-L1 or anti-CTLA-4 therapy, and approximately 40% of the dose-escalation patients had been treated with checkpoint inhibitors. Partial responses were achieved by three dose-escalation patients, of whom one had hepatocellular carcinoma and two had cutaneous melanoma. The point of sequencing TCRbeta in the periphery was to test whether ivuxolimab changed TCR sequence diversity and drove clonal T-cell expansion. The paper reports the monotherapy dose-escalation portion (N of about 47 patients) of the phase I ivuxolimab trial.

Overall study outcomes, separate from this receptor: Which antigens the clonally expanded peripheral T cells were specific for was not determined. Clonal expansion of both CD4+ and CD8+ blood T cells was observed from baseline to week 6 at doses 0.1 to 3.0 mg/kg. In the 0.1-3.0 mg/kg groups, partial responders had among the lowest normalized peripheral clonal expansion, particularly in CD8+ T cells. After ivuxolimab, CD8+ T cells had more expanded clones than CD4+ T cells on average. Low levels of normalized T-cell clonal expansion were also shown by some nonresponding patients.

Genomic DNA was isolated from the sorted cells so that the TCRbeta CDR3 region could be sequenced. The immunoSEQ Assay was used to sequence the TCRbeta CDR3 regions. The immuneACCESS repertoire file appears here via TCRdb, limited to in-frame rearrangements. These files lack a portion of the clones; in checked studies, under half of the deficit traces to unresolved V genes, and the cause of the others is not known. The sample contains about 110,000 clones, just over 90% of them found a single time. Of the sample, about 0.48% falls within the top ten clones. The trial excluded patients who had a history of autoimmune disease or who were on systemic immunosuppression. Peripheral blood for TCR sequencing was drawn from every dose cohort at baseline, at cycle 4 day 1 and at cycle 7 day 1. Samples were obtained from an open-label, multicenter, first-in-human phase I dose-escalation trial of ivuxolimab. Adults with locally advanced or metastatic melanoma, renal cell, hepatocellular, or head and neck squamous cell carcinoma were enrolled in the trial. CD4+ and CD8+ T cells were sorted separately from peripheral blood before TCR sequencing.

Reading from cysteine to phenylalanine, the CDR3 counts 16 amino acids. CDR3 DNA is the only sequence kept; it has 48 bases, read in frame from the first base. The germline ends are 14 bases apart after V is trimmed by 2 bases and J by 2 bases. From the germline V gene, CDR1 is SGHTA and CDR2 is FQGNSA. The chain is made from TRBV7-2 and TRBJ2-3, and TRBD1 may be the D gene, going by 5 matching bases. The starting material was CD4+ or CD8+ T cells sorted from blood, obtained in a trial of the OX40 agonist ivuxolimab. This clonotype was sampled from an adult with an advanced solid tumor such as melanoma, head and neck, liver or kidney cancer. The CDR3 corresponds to CASSLFRTTITDTQYF. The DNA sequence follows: TGTGCCAGCAGCTTATTCAGGACAACCATCACAGATACGCAGTATTTT. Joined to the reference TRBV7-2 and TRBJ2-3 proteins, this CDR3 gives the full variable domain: GAGVSQSPSNKVTEKGKDVELRCDPISGHTALYWYRQSLGQGLEFLIYFQGNSAPDKSGLPSDRFSAERTGGSVSTLTIQRTQQEDSAVYLCASSLFRTTITDTQYFGPGTRLTVL.